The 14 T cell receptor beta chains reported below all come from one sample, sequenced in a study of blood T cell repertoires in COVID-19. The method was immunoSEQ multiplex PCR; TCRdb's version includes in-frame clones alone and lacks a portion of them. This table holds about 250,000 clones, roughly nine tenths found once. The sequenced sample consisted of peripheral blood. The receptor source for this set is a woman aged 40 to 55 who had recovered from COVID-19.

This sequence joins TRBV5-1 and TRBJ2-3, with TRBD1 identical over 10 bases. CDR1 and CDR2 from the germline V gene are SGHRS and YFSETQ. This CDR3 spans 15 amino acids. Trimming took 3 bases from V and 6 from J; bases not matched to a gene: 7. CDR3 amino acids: CASSSGQGVVDTQYF. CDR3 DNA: TGCGCCAGCAGCTCCGGACAGGGGGTCGTTGATACGCAGTATTTT.

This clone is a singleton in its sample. For the CDR3, the DNA is TGTGCCAGCAGCTTCGGGACATATTCCTACGAGCAGTACGTC. It specifies CASSFGTYSYEQYV. J is TRBJ2-7 and V is TRBV5-6; D perhaps matches TRBD1 (6 bases). V was clipped by 2 bases and J by 1 base, with 10 bases between them. The germline gives CDR1 SGHDT, CDR2 YYEEEE. CDR3 length equals 14 residues.

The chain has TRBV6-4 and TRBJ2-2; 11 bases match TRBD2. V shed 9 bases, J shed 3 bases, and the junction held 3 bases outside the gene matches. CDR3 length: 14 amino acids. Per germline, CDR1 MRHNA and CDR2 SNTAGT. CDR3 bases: TGTGCCAGAAAACTAGCGGGAGACACCGGGGAGCTGTTTTTT. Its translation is CARKLAGDTGELFF.

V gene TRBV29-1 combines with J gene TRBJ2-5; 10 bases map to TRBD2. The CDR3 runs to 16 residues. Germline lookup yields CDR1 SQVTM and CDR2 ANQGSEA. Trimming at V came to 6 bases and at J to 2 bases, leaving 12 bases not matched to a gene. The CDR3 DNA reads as TGCAGCGTCCTAGATCTAGCGGGAGAGGGACAAGAGACCCAGTACTTC. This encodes CSVLDLAGEGQETQYF.

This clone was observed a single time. CDR3 in amino acids: CASSLLGTEQETQYF. The CDR3 DNA reads TGTGCCAGCTCGCTCCTCGGGACAGAACAAGAGACCCAGTACTTC. The rearrangement links TRBV18 to TRBJ2-5; the match to TRBD1 covers 7 bases. The CDR3 extends over 15 amino acids. Trimming cost V 6 bases and J 2 bases; bases outside gene matches: 9. The V gene's germline CDR1 is KGHSH and CDR2 LQKENI.

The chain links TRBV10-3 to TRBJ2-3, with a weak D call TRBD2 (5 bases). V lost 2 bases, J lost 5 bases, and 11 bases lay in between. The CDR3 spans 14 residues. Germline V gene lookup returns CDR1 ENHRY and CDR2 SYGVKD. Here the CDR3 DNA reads TGTGCCATCAGTGAGGAACGGACTGGAGATACGCAGTATTTT. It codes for CAISEERTGDTQYF.

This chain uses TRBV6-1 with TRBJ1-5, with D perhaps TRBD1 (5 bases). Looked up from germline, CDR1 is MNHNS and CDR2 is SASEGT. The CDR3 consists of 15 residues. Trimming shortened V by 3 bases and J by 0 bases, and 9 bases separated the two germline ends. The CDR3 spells CASSEWTISNQPQHF. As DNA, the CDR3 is TGTGCCAGCAGTGAGTGGACAATTAGCAATCAGCCCCAGCATTTT.

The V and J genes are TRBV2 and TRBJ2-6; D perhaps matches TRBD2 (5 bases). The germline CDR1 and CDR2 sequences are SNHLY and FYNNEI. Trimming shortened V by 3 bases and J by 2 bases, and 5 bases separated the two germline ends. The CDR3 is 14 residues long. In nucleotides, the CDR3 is TGTGCCAGCAGTGAGAGGGCTGGGGCCAACGTCCTGACTTTC. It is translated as CASSERAGANVLTF.

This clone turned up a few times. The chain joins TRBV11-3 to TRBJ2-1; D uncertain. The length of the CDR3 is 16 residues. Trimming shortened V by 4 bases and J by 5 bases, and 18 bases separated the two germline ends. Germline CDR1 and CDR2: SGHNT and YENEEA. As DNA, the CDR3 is TGTGCCAGCAGCTATCGAGGCGGCATATCCCACAATGAGCAGTTCTTC. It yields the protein CASSYRGGISHNEQFF.

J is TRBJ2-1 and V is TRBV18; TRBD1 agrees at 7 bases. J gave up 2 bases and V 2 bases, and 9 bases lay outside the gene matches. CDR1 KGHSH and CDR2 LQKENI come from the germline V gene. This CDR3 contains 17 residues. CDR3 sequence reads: CASSPSQLGTAYNEQFF. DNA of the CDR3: TGTGCCAGCTCACCAAGTCAACTGGGGACAGCCTACAATGAGCAGTTCTTC.

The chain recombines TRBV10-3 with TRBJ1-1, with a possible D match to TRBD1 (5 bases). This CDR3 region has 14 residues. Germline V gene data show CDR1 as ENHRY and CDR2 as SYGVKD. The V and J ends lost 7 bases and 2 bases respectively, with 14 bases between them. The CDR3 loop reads CAITRDSFNTEAFF. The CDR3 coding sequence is TGTGCCATCACCCGGGACTCCTTTAACACTGAAGCTTTCTTT.

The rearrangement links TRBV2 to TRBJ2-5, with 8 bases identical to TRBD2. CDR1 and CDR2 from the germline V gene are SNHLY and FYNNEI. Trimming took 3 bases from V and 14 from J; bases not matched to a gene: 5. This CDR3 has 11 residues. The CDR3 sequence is CASSDPGLVYF. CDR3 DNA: TGTGCCAGCAGTGACCCGGGACTAGTCTACTTC.

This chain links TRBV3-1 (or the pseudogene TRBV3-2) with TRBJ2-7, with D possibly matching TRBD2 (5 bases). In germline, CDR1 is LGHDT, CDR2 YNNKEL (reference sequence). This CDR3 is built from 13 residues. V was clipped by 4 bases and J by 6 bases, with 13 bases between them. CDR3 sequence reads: CASSPYRTAEQYV. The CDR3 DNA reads TGTGCCAGCAGCCCCTACCGGACTGCCGAGCAGTACGTC.

The DNA for the CDR3 is TGCAGTGCTAGTGACAGTCGCGAGCAGTACGTC. Its protein is CSASDSREQYV. The chain recombines TRBV20-1 with TRBJ2-7; possibly TRBD1 for D (5 bases). This CDR3 contains 11 residues. Germline V lookup: CDR1 DFQATT, CDR2 SNEGSKA (reference sequence). Trimming removed 3 bases from V and 6 bases from J, with 9 bases in between.